The entry below describes one TCR beta chain. Its specificity is not known. At one boundary the junction diverges from the germline segment, which might be a read error. This sample is part of a study of beta chain features in type 1 diabetes. The whole isolated RNA underwent reverse transcription, so sequencing captured expressed TCRB transcripts. TCRdb's copy holds only in-frame clones and misses some; the assay was immunoSEQ multiplex PCR. The data show tens of thousands of clones, approximately 32% seen once. A heparinised blood draw that averaged around 0.12 L was obtained once from each donor. Markers CD45RO/CCR7/CD25/CD127/CD95/CD27 served to sort CD4+ naive, central memory, regulatory and stem cell-like memory cells. Looked up from germline, CDR1 is GTSNPN and CDR2 is SVGIG (reference sequence). The CDR3 loop spans 13 amino acids. Study-wide points: Insertions were fewer and deletions more numerous at VDJ junctions in type 1 diabetes patients.

Sequenced: stem cell memory CD4+ T cells from blood. This sequence originates from a woman younger than 35 in good health. This chain joins TRBV30 and TRBJ1-5; D may be TRBD1 (6 bases). CDR3 in DNA: TGTGCCTGGAGCCGGACAGATCATCACCCCCAGCATTTT. Amino acid sequence: CAWSRTDHHPQHF.